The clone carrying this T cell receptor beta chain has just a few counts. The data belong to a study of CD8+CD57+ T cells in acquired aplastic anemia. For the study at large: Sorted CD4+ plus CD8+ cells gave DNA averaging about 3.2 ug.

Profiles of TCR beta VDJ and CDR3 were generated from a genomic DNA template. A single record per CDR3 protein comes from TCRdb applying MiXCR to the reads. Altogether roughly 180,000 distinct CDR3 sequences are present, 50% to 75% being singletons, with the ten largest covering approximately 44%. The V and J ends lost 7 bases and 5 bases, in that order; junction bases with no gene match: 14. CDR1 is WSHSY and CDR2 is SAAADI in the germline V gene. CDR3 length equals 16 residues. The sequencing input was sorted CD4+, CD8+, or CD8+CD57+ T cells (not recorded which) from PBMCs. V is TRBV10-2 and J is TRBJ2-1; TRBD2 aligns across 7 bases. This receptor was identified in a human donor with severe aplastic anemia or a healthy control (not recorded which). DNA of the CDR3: TGCGCCAGCATGGCCCGAGGGAGGGGATTGGACAATGAGCAGTTCTTC. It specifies CASMARGRGLDNEQFF.